The clone carrying this T cell receptor beta chain was observed at least ten times. Its antigen is unidentified. This CDR3 has 16 amino acids. Germline CDR1 reads LGHNA; CDR2 reads YSLEER. V dropped 1 base and J dropped 1; count of bases not matched to a gene: 1. The sample is drawn from a study of T-cell memory formation after mild COVID-19. General study results and limits: CD4+ contracting clones were found mainly in CM and EM, and CD8+ ones in EMRA. Cross-reactive memory appears to have joined, as suggested by some responding clones showing up in pre-infection memory.

From 5'RACE with constant-segment primers came TCR alpha and TCR beta cDNA libraries that carried sample barcodes and UMIs. TCRdb called the 5' RACE reads again in MiXCR, with one record for every CDR3 protein. The table shows about 200,000 distinct CDR3 sequences, with roughly 10% occurring only once. The chain uses TRBV4-3 and TRBJ2-2; 9 nucleotides line up with TRBD2. The clonotype was recovered from a man aged 18 to 29 who had mild COVID-19 (a few samples of this study predate the infection). Cell type and time point are not known. Sequencing was done on a sample of PBMCs or a T cell subset sorted from them (not recorded which). CDR3 sequence (DNA): TGCGCCAGCAGCCAAGGCGGGGGGGTGAACACCGGGGAGCTGTTTTTT. As protein: CASSQGGGVNTGELFF.